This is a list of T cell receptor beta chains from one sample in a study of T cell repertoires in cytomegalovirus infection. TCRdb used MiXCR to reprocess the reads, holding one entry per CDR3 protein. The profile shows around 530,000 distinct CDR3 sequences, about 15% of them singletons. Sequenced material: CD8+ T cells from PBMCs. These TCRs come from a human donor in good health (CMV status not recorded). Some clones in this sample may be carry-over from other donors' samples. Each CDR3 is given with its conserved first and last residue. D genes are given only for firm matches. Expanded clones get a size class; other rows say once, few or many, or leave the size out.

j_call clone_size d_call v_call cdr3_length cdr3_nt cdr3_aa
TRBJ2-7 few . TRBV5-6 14 TGTGCCAGCAGCTTTACCGACATCTCCTACGAGCAGTACTTC CASSFTDISYEQYF
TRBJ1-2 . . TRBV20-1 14 TGCAGTGCTAGAGATTGGGAAAGCGGGGAAGGCTACACCTTC CSARDWESGEGYTF
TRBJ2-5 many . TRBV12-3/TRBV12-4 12 TGTGCCAGCAGTTCGTACCAAGAGACCCAGTACTTC CASSSYQETQYF
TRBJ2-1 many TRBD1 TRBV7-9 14 TGTGCCAGCAGCCCAGGACAGGGCGACAATGAGCAGTTCTTC CASSPGQGDNEQFF
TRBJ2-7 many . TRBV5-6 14 TGTGCCAGCAGCTTGGGAGGATTCTCCTACGAGCAGTACTTC CASSLGGFSYEQYF
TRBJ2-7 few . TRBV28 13 TGTGCCTCCCTGGCAGGCAGCTCCTACGAGCAGTACTTC CASLAGSSYEQYF
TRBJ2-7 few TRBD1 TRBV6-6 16 TGTGCCAGCACCCCTTCATTGGGACAGAACTCCTACGAGCAGTACTTC CASTPSLGQNSYEQYF
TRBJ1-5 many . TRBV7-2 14 TGTGCCAGCAGCTTTGGGCGACTCAATCAGCCCCAGCATTTT CASSFGRLNQPQHF
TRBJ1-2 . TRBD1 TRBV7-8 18 TGTGCCAGCAGCGCAGGAGAACAGGGGCAAGCTCCAAGCTATGGCTACACCTTC CASSAGEQGQAPSYGYTF
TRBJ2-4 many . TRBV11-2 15 TGTGCCAGCAGCTTCAGAAAGGCTGCCAAAAACATTCAGTACTTC CASSFRKAAKNIQYF